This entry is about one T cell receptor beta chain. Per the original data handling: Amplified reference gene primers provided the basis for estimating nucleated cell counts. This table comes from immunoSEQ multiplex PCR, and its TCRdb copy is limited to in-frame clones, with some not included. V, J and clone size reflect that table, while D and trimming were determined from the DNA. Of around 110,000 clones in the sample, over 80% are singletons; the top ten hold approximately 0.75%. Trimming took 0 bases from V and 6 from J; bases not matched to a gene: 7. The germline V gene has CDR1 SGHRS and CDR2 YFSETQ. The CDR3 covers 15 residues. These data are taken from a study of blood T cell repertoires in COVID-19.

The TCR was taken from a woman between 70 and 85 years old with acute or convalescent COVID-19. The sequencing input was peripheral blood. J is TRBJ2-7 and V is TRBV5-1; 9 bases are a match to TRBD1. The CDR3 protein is CASSLAGTGQGEQYF. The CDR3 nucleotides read TGCGCCAGCAGCTTGGCCGGGACAGGGCAGGGCGAGCAGTACTTC.